Ten or more counts support the clone carrying this T cell receptor (beta chain). Per germline, CDR1 MDHEN and CDR2 SYDVKM. With V trimmed by 3 bases and J by 0 bases, 9 bases remained unmatched. The CDR3 covers 17 residues. TCRdb re-analysed the 5' RACE reads in MiXCR, keeping a single row per CDR3 protein. The sample yields about 49,000 distinct CDR3 sequences, approximately 4.1% seen once. These data are taken from a study of early T cells in non-severe SARS-CoV-2 infection. The clonotype comes from an adult who was a healthcare worker with PCR-confirmed SARS-CoV-2 infection or an uninfected control (not recorded which). The J gene is TRBJ2-7, the V gene TRBV28; TRBD2 aligns across 9 bases. The sequenced sample consisted of whole blood. The CDR3 is CASSFYSGRGYSYEQYF. The CDR3, as DNA: TGTGCCAGCAGTTTTTATAGCGGGAGAGGGTACTCCTACGAGCAGTACTTC.